This TCR beta chain was retrieved from a study of T cells in Graves' hyperthyroidism and ophthalmopathy. Findings and caveats of the study: Through a model of 13 V-J features, ophthalmopathy was separated from stable hyperthyroidism.

V lost 5 bases to trimming and J lost 7 bases; unmatched junction nucleotides: 7. This CDR3 has 13 amino acids. Germline assignment: CDR1 DFQATT and CDR2 SNEGSKA (reference sequence). Those patients with uncontrolled infection, other autoimmune disease, pregnancy or lactation were excluded. Preceding any ophthalmopathy symptoms, the blood sample dates from first hyperthyroidism diagnosis. This clonotype was observed many times. Its antigen is undetermined. RNA transcripts were the template for amplifying TCR beta CDR3 regions. HTBI primers drove first-round RT-PCR of the TCR CDR3. TCRdb re-analysed the multiplex PCR reads in MiXCR, keeping a single row per CDR3 protein. The sample gives around 700,000 distinct CDR3 sequences, approximately 18% of which show up once; approximately 15% is in the top ten.

The clonotype originates from a woman between 45 and 65 years old with Graves' hyperthyroidism that later progressed to Graves' ophthalmopathy. J is TRBJ2-4 and V is TRBV20-1; TRBD2 aligns across 8 bases. Sequencing used blood. The CDR3, as DNA: TGCAGTGCTGGCCCGGGGGGGGGCAACATTCAGTACTTC. Protein sequence: CSAGPGGGNIQYF.